In this sample, the clone carrying this T cell receptor beta chain turned up a few times. Its cognate antigen is unknown. The PCR ran on 60 Vbeta and 13 Jbeta primers. Libraries were prepared by immunoSEQ multiplex PCR; TCRdb keeps only in-frame clonotypes and omits some of them. The profile shows some 150,000 clones, 64% of them singletons. In germline, CDR1 is SQVTM, CDR2 ANQGSEA. The CDR3 consists of 20 residues. J was trimmed by 1 base and V by 1 base; bases with no gene match: 19. This entry comes from a study of cytomegalovirus exposure and HLA in healthy donors. Overall study findings and caveats: Immune exposure was documented only through CMV serostatus. HLA allele associations emerged for roughly 17,000 TCR beta sequences in a later analysis, at 0.05 false discovery rate. Cytomegalovirus status was reportedly diagnosed by the classifier with high specificity and sensitivity.

All the people who gave samples were healthy bone marrow donors. This TCR came from a woman in her thirties in good health and CMV-seropositive. This chain links TRBV29-1 with TRBJ2-5, with 9 bases lining up with TRBD1. The sequencing sample was made of PBMCs. In DNA form, the CDR3 reads TGCAGCGTTGAAGGCTTTTTGGGACAGGGCACGATCAGATCCCAAGAGACCCAGTACTTC. Translation: CSVEGFLGQGTIRSQETQYF.